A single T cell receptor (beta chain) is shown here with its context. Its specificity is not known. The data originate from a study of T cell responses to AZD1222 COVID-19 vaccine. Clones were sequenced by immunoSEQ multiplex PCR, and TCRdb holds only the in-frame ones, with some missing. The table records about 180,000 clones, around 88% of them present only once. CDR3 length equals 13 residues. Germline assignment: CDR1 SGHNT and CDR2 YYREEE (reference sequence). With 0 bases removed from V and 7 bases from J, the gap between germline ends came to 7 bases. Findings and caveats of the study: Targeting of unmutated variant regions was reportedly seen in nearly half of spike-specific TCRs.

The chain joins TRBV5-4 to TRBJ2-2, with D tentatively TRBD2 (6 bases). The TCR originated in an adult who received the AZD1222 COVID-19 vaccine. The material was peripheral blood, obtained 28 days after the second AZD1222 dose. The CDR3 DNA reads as TGTGCCAGCAGCTTGGCCGGGGGCGGGGAGCTGTTTTTT. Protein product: CASSLAGGGELFF.